This is a list of T cell receptor beta chains from one sample in a study of T-cell reconstitution after alpha-beta-depleted transplantation in children. TCRdb recomputed calls from the PCR reads with MiXCR, one row per CDR3 protein. The sample includes hundreds of thousands of distinct CDR3 sequences, almost 8% of them seen just once. The material sequenced was peripheral blood, taken 360 days after TCRalphabeta/CD19-depleted stem cell transplant. The source is a female patient aged 2-9 years who had a stem cell transplant for Fanconi anemia, so the T cells may come from the graft donor. Each CDR3 is given with its conserved first and last residue.

j_call v_call cdr3_aa
TRBJ2-3 TRBV24-1 CATSATGGVDFTDTQYF
TRBJ2-7 TRBV29-1 CSVEGRPGGSYEQYF
TRBJ1-1 TRBV20-1 CSATPGTEAFF
TRBJ2-3 TRBV27 CASSSRDSRTDTQYF
TRBJ1-2 TRBV15 CATSPDGLYGYTF
TRBJ1-5 TRBV28 CASSPRTGGSGQPQHF
TRBJ1-2 TRBV28 CASSLLIRDYGYTF
TRBJ1-4 TRBV15 CATSRDGAGLGEKLFF
TRBJ2-1 TRBV7-9 CASSLAWGISYNEQFF
TRBJ1-1 TRBV11-2 CASTLTDLNTEAFF
TRBJ1-1 TRBV7-6 CASSLERTGNTEAFF
TRBJ2-1 TRBV9 CASSVVVGAYNEQFF
TRBJ2-1 TRBV28 CASSPPGVLSSYNEQFF
TRBJ2-7 TRBV30 CAWSVGSSASF
TRBJ2-1 TRBV6-6 CASSGDDTNEQFF
TRBJ1-1 TRBV30 CAWSGRATEAFF
TRBJ2-5 TRBV10-1 CASSPGTGLETQYF